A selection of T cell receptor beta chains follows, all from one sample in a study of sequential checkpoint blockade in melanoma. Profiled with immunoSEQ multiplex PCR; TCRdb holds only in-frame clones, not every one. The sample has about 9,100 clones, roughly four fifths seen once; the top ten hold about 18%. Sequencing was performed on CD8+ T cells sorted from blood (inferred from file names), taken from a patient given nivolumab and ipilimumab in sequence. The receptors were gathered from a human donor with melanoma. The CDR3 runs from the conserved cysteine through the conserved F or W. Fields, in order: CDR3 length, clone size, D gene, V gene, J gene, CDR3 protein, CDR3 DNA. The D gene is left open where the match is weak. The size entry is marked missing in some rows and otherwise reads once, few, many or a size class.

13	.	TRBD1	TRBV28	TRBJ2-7	CASTRGPSYEQYF	TGTGCCAGCACCAGGGGGCCTTCCTACGAGCAGTACTTC
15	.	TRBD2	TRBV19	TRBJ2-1	CASSVSAGGHNEQFF	TGTGCCAGTAGTGTATCAGCGGGAGGACACAATGAGCAGTTCTTC
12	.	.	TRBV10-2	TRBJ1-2	CASSQDYSGYTF	TGCGCCAGCAGTCAGGATTACTCTGGCTACACCTTC
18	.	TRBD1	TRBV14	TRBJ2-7	CASSQDPSGTGTSYEQYF	TGTGCCAGCAGCCAAGATCCTTCCGGGACAGGGACCTCCTACGAGCAGTACTTC
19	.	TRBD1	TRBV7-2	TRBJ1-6	CASSHRDRRLHCLNSPLHF	TGTGCCAGCAGCCACCGGGACAGGCGCCTCCATTGTCTTAATTCACCCCTCCACTTT
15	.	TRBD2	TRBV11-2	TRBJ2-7	CASSAVAGSSGEQYF	TGTGCCAGCAGCGCGGTAGCGGGAAGTTCGGGGGAGCAGTACTTC
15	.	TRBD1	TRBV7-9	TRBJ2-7	CASSPGTGALNEQYF	TGTGCCAGCAGCCCCGGGACAGGGGCCCTCAACGAGCAGTACTTC
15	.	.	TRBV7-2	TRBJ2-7	CASSLVGGVNYEQYF	TGTGCCAGCAGCTTAGTAGGCGGGGTAAACTACGAGCAGTACTTC
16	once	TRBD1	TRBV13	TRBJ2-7	CASSLGTGGMVDEQYF	TGTGCCAGCAGCTTAGGGACAGGGGGTATGGTCGACGAGCAGTACTTC
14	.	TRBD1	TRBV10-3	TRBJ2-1	CAISVGTGLNEQFF	TGTGCCATCAGTGTAGGGACAGGGCTGAATGAGCAGTTCTTC
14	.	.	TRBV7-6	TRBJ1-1	CASSLFAGGTEAFF	TGTGCCAGCAGCTTGTTTGCGGGGGGGACTGAAGCTTTCTTT
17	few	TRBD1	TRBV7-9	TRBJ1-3	CASSLWTGQTPGNTIYF	TGTGCCAGCAGCCTATGGACAGGGCAAACTCCTGGAAACACCATATATTTT
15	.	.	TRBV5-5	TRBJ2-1	CASSLLPQGNNEQFF	TGTGCCAGCAGCTTGCTCCCACAGGGAAACAATGAGCAGTTCTTC
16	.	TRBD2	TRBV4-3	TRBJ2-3	CASSQGETSGTDTQYF	TGCGCCAGCAGCCAAGGTGAGACTAGCGGCACAGATACGCAGTATTTT
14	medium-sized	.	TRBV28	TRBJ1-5	CASSPQTGREPQHF	TGTGCCAGCAGTCCTCAGACGGGGAGGGAGCCCCAGCATTTT
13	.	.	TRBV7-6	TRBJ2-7	CASSPGDSYEQYF	TGTGCCAGCAGCCCAGGGGACTCCTACGAGCAGTACTTC
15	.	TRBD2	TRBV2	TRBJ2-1	CASSPGLAVSNEQFF	TGTGCCAGCAGTCCGGGACTAGCGGTTTCGAATGAGCAGTTCTTC
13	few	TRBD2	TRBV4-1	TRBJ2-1	CASSQGTSDEQFF	TGCGCCAGCAGCCAGGGGACTAGCGATGAGCAGTTCTTC
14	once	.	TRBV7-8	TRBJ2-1	CASTELAKTNEQFF	TGTGCCAGCACGGAGCTAGCTAAGACCAATGAGCAGTTCTTC
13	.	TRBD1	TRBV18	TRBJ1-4	CASSGQGGEKLFF	TGTGCCAGCTCGGGACAGGGCGGTGAAAAACTGTTTTTT
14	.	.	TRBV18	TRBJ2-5	CASSSPDSQETQYF	TGTGCCAGCTCATCCCCCGACAGCCAAGAGACCCAGTACTTC
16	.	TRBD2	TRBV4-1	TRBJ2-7	CASSQRLAGEGNEQYF	TGCGCCAGCAGCCAGCGACTAGCGGGAGAAGGGAACGAGCAGTACTTC
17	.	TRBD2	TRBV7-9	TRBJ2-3	CASSLGTSGSNGDTQYF	TGTGCCAGCAGCTTAGGGACTAGCGGGAGCAATGGAGATACGCAGTATTTT
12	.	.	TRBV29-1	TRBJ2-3	CSVVWSADTQYF	TGCAGCGTTGTCTGGAGTGCAGATACGCAGTATTTT
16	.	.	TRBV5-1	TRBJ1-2	CASSFTWGAPEYGYTF	TGCGCCAGCAGCTTTACTTGGGGAGCCCCGGAGTATGGCTACACCTTC
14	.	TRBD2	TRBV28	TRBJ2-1	CASSLAGDYNEQFF	TGTGCCAGCAGTCTAGCGGGAGACTACAATGAGCAGTTCTTC
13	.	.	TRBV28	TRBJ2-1	CASRQGLANEQFF	TGTGCCAGCAGACAGGGTTTGGCAAATGAGCAGTTCTTC
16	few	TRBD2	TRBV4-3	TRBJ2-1	CASSQVLAAPNNEQFF	TGCGCCAGCAGCCAAGTTCTAGCGGCTCCGAACAATGAGCAGTTCTTC
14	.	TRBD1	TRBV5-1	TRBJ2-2	CASSVRDRYRGAVF	TGCGCCAGCAGCGTCCGGGACAGATACCGGGGAGCTGTTTTT
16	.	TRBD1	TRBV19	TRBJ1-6	CARRTGGAFYNSPLHF	TGTGCCAGGAGGACAGGGGGCGCGTTCTATAATTCACCCCTCCACTTT
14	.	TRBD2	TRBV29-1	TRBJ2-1	CSVDPEVEAGSKFF	TGCAGCGTTGACCCGGAGGTGGAAGCGGGAAGCAAATTCTTC
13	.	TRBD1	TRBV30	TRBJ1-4	CAQEGADNEKLFF	TGTGCCCAGGAGGGGGCCGATAATGAAAAACTGTTTTTT
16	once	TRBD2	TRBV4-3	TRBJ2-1	CASSQYLAETYNEQFF	TGCGCCAGCAGCCAATACCTAGCGGAAACCTACAATGAGCAGTTCTTC
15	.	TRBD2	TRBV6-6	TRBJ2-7	CASSYPTSAGHEQYF	TGTGCCAGCAGTTACCCGACTAGCGCTGGCCACGAGCAGTACTTC
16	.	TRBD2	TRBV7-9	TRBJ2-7	CASSSPLLAGVYEQYF	TGTGCCAGCAGCTCCCCGTTACTAGCGGGAGTGTACGAGCAGTACTTC
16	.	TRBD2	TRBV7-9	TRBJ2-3	CASSPTSGGRTDTQYF	TGTGCCAGCAGCCCAACTAGCGGGGGACGCACAGATACGCAGTATTTT
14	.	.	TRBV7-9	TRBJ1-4	CASGPREGTEKLFF	TGTGCCAGCGGCCCGCGGGAGGGGACTGAAAAACTGTTTTTT
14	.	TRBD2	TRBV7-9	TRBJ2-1	CASSSGGAPNEQFF	TGTGCCAGCAGTTCGGGAGGGGCTCCGAATGAGCAGTTCTTC
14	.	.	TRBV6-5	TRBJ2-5	CASSYSTGKETQYF	TGTGCCAGCAGTTACTCGACGGGAAAAGAGACCCAGTACTTC
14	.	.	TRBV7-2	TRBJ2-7	CASSLALGIPEQYF	TGTGCCAGCAGCTTAGCGCTAGGAATCCCCGAGCAGTACTTC
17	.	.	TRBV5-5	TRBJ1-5	CASSLEREGFRNQPQHF	TGTGCCAGCAGCTTGGAAAGGGAGGGCTTTCGTAATCAGCCCCAGCATTTT
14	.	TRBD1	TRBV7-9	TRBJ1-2	CASRPGGTGNGYTF	TGTGCCAGCAGACCAGGCGGGACAGGGAATGGCTACACCTTC
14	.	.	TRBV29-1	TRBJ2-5	CSVEDAAVKETQYF	TGCAGCGTTGAAGATGCAGCGGTGAAAGAGACCCAGTACTTC
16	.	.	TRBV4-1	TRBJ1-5	CASSQDWAGGNQPQHF	TGCGCCAGCAGCCAAGATTGGGCGGGGGGGAATCAGCCCCAGCATTTT
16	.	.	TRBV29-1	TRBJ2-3	CSVELWAGLSTDTQYF	TGCAGCGTTGAATTATGGGCGGGACTGAGCACAGATACGCAGTATTTT
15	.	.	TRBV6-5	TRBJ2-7	CASSYTGHGTYEQYF	TGTGCCAGCAGTTATACGGGACATGGAACGTACGAGCAGTACTTC